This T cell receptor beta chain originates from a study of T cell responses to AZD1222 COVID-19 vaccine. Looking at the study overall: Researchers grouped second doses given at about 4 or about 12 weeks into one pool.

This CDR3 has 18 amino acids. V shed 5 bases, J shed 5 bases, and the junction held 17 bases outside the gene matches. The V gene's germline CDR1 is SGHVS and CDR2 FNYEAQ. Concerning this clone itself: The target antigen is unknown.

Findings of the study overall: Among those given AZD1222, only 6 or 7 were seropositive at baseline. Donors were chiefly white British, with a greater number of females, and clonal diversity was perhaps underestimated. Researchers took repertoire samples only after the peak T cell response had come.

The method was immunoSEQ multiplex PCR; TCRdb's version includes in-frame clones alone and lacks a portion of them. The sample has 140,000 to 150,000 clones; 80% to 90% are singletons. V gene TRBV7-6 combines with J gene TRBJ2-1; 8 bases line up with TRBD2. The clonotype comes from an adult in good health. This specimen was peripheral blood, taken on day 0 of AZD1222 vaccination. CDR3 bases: TGTGCCAGCAGCCAACTTAGGGATTTAGCGGGGCTGGACAATGAGCAGTTCTTC. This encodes CASSQLRDLAGLDNEQFF.